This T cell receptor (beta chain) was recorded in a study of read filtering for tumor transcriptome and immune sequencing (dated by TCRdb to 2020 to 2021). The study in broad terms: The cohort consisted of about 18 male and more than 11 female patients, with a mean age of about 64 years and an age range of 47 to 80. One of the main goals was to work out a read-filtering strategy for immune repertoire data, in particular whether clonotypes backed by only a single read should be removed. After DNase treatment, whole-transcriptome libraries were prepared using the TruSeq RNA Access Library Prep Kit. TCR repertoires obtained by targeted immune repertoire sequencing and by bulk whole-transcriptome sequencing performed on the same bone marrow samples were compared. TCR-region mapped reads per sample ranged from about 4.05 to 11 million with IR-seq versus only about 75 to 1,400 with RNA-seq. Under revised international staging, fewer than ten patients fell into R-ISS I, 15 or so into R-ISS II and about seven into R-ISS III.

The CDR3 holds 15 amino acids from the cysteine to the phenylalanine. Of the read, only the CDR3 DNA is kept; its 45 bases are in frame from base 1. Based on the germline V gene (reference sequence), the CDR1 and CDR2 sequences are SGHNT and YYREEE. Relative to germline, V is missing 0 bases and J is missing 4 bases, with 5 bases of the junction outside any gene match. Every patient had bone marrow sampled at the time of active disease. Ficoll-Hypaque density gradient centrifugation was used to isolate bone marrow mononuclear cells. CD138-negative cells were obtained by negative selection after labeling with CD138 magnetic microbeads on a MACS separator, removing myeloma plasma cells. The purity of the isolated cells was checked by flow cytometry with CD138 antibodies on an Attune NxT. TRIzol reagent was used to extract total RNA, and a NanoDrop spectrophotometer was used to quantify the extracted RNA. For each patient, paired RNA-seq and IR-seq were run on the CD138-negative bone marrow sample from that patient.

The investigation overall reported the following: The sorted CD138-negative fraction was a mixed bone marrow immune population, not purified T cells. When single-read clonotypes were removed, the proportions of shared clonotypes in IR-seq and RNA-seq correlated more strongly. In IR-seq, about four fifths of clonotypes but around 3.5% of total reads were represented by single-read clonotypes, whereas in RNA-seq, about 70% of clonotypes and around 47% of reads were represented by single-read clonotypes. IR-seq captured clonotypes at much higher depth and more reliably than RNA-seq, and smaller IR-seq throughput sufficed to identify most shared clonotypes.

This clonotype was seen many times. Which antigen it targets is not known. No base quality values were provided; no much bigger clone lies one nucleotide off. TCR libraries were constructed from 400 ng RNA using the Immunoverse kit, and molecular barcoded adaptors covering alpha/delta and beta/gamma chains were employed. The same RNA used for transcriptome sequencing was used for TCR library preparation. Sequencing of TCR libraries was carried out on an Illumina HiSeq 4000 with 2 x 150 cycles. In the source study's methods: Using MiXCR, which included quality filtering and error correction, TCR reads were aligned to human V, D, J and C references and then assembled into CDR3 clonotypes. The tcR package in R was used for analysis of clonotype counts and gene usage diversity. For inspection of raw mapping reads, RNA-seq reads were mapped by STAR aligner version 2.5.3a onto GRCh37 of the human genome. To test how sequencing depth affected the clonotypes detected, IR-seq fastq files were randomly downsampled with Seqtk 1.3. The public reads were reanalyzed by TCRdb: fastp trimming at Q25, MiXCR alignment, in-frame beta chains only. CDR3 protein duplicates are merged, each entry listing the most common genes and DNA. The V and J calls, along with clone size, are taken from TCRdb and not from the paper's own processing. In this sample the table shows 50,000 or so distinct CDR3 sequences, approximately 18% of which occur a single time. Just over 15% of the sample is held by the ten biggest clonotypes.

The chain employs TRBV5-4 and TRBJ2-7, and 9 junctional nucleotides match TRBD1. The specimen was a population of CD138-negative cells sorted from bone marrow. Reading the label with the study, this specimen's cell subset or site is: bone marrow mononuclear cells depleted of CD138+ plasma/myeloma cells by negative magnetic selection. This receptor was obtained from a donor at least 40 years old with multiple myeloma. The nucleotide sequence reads TGTGCCAGCAGCTTGGGTGGACAGGGGATATACGAGCAGTACTTC. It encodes CASSLGGQGIYEQYF.